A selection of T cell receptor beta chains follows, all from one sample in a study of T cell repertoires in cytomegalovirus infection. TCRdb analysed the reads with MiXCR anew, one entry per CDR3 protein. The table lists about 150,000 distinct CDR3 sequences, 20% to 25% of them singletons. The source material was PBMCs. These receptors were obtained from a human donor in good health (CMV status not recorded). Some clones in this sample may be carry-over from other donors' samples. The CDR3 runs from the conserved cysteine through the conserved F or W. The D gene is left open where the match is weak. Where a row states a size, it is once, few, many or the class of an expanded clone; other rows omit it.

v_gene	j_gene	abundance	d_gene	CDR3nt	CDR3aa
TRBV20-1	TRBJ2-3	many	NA	TGCAGTGCTAGAGATGTTGGCCTCACAGATACGCAGTATTTT	CSARDVGLTDTQYF
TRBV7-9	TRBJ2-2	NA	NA	TGTGCCAGCAGCTCCTCAGATGCGAACACCGGGGAGCTGTTTTTT	CASSSSDANTGELFF
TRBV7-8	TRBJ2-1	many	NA	TGTGCCAGCATTCAAAGCGGGCCCTCCTACAATGAGCAGTTCTTC	CASIQSGPSYNEQFF
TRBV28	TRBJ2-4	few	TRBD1	TGTGCCAGCGAGACAGGGGAAAGGTTTGGCATTCAGTACTTC	CASETGERFGIQYF
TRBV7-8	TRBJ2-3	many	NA	TGTGCCAGCGGGGGGACAGATACGCAGTATTTT	CASGGTDTQYF
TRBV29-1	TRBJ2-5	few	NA	TGCAGCGTTGCCATCCCACCAACGGAGACCCAGTACTTC	CSVAIPPTETQYF
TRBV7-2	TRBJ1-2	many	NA	TGTGCCAGCAGCTTACGGGACGGAAACTATGGCTACACCTTC	CASSLRDGNYGYTF
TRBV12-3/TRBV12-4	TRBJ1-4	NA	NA	TGTGCCAGCAGTTTAAAGACAGTAAATGAAAAACTGTTTTTT	CASSLKTVNEKLFF
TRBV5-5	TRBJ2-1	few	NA	TGTGCCAGCAGCTTCAGGGCCGGTGGGAAGGACAATGAGCAGTTCTTC	CASSFRAGGKDNEQFF
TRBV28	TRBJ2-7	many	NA	TGTGCCAGCAGGATAGACAACTCCTACGAGCAGTACTTC	CASRIDNSYEQYF
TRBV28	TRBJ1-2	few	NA	TGTGCCAGCACCGGGGGCGACTATGGCTACACCTTC	CASTGGDYGYTF
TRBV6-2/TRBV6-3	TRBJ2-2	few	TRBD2	TGTGCCAGCAGTTACACCGGGACTAGAGGACTCGCGAACACCGGGGAGCTGTTTTTT	CASSYTGTRGLANTGELFF
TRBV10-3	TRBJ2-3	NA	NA	TGTGCCATCAGTGTCGCGGAACAGGGTATTCCCACAGATACGCAGTATTTT	CAISVAEQGIPTDTQYF
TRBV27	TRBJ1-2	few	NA	TGTGCCAGCAGTCCCCAGGGAACGCGGGGCTACACCTTC	CASSPQGTRGYTF
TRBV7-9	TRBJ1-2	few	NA	TGTGCCAGCAGCCCCGGGGGCCACTGGGGCTACACCTTC	CASSPGGHWGYTF
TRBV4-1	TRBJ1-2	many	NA	TGCGCCAGCAGACCCCCAGGACAGAGGGCGGAGGGTGGCTACACCTTC	CASRPPGQRAEGGYTF
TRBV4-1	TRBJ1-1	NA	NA	TGCGCCAGCAGCCAACAGGCGGGGAACACTGAAGCTTTCTTT	CASSQQAGNTEAFF
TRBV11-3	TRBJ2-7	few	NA	TGTGCCAGCAGCTCTGCGGACAGCCCCTACGAGCAGTACTTC	CASSSADSPYEQYF
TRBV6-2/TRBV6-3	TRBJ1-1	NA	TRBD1	TGTGCCAGCAGCAGACAGGGGGCTCAAGGCCTGAACACTGAAGCTTTCTTT	CASSRQGAQGLNTEAFF
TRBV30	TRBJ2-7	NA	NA	TGTGCCTGGAGTCCCAGACTTACCTACGAGCAGTACTTC	CAWSPRLTYEQYF
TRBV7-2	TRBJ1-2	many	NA	TGTGCCAGCAGCAGGCAGGGTATGGCAGACTATGGCTACACCTTC	CASSRQGMADYGYTF
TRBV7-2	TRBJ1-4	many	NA	TGTGCCAGCAGCCCTCAGGGACCCAATGAAAAACTGTTTTTT	CASSPQGPNEKLFF
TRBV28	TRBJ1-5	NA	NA	TGTGCCAGCAGTTTATTCCGGGGAAATCAGCCCCAGCATTTT	CASSLFRGNQPQHF
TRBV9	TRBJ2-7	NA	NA	TGTGCCAGCAGCGTAGGGAGTGGGCCCAACTACGAGCAGTACTTC	CASSVGSGPNYEQYF
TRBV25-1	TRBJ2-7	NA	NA	TGTGCCAGCAGTGAGTCAGGGCGGTCCTACGAGCAGTACTTC	CASSESGRSYEQYF
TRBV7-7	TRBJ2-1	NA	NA	TGTGCTAGCAGCTCCCACTCGTACAATGAGCAGTTCTTC	CASSSHSYNEQFF
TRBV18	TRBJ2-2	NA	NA	TGTGCCAGCTCACCACAGAGACGAGCACAGACGAACACCGGGGAGCTGTTTTTT	CASSPQRRAQTNTGELFF
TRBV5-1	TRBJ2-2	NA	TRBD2	TGCGCCAGCAGCTTGATAGCGGGAGCGAACACCGGGGAGCTGTTTTTT	CASSLIAGANTGELFF
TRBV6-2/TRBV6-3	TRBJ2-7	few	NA	TGTGCCAGCAGGGACGAGCAGTACTTC	CASRDEQYF